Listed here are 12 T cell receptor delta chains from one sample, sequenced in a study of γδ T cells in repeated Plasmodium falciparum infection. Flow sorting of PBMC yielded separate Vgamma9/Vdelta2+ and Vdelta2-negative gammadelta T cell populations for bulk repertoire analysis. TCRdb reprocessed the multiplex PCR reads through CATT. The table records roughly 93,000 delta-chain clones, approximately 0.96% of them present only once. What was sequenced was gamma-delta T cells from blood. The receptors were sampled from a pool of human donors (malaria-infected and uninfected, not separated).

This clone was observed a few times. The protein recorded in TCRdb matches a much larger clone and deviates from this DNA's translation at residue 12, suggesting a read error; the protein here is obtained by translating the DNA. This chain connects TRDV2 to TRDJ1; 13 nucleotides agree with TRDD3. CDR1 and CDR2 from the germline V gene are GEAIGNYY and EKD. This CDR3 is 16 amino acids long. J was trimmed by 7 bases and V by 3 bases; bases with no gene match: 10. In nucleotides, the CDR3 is TGTGCCTGTGACCTACTGGGGGATACGCGGAGCGCTAAACTCATCTTT. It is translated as CACDLLGDTRSAKLIF.

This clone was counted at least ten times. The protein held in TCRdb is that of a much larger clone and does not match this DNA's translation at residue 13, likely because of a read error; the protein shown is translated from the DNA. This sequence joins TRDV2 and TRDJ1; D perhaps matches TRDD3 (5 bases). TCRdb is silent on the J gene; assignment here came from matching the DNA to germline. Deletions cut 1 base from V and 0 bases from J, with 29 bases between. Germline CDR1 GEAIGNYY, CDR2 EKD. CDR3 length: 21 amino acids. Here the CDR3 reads CACDTYREEEDIQGYTDKLIF. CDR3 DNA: TGTGCCTGTGACACATATCGGGAAGAAGAGGATATCCAGGGGTACACCGATAAACTCATCTTT.

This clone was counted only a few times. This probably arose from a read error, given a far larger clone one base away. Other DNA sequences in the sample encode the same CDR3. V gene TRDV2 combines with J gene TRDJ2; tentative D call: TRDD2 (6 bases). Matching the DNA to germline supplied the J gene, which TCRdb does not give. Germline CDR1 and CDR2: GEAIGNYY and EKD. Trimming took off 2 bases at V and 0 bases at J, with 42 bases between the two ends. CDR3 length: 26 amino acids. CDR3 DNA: TGTGCCTGTGACAGAATCCCCTCCTACGGAGCCGGGAGTCCCATGGGACTAGGAGCTTTGACAGCACAACTCTTCTTT. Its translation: CACDRIPSYGAGSPMGLGALTAQLFF.

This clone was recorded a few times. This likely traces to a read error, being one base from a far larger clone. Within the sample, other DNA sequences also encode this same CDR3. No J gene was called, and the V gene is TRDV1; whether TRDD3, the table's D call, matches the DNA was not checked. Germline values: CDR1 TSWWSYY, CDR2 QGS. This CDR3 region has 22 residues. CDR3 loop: CALGKIPKDKILGDTRTDKLIF. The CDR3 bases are TGTGCTCTTGGGAAGATCCCCAAGGACAAAATTCTGGGGGATACGCGCACCGATAAGCTCATCTTT.

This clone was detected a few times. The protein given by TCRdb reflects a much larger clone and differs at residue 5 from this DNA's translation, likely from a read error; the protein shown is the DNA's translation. For the CDR3, the DNA is TGTGCTCTTGGGGACCCCCATACCAGGCCTTCTACCAAGTTTAACTGGGGGATACACTCCGATAAACTCATCTTT. This gives the protein CALGDPHTRPSTKFNWGIHSDKLIF. The J gene is TRDJ1, the V gene TRDV1, with 12 bases identical to TRDD3. TCRdb lists no J gene, so it was determined here by aligning the DNA to germline. Germline trimming cut 3 bases from V and 3 bases from J; bases unmatched to any gene: 32. This CDR3 region has 25 residues. The germline V gene has CDR1 TSWWSYY and CDR2 QGS.

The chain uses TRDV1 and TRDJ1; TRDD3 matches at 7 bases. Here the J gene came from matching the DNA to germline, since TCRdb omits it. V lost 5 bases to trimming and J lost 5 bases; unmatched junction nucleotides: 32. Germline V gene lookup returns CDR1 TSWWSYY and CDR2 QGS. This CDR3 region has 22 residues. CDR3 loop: CALGPPNRSLSFEGDRPDKLIF. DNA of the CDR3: TGTGCTCTTGGGCCTCCTAACCGGTCCCTTTCCTTCGAAGGGGATAGGCCTGATAAACTCATCTTT.

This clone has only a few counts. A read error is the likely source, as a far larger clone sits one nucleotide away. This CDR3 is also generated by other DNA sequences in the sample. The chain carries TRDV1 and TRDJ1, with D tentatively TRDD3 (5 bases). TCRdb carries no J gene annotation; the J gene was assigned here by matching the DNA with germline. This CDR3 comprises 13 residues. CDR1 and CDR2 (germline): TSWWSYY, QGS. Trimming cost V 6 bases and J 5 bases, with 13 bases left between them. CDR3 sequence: CALGHTRGDKLIF. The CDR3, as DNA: TGTGCTCTTGGACACACTCGGGGGGATAAACTCATCTTT.

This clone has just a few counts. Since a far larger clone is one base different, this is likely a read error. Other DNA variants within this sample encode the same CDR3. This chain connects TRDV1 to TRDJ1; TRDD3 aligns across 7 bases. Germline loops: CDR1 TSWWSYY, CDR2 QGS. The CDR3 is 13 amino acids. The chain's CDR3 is CALGRGMVDKLIF. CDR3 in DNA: TGTGCCCTTGGTAGGGGGATGGTCGATAAACTCATCTTT.

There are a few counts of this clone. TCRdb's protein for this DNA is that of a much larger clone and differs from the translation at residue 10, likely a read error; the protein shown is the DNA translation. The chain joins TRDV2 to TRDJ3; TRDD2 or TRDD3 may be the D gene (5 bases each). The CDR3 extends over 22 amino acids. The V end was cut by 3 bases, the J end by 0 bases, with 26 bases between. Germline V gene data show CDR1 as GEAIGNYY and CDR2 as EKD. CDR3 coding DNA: TGTGCCTGTGACCGTATTCCTGCAGATGAGGGATCTGGCTCCTGGGACACCCGACAGATGTTTTTC. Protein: CACDRIPADEGSGSWDTRQMFF.

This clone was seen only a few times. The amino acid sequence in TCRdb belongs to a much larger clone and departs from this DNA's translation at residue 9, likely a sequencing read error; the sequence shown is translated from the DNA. The CDR3 here is CALGDNLPPSFQFTDKLIF. In DNA form, the CDR3 reads TGTGCTCTTGGGGATAACCTGCCTCCCTCTTTTCAGTTCACCGATAAACTCATCTTT. The V call is TRDV1, the J call TRDJ1; no definite D call. As TCRdb names no J gene, one was assigned here on the basis of a DNA match to germline. The CDR3 runs 19 residues. V was pared by 3 bases and J by 1 base, with 24 bases between. The V gene's germline CDR1 is TSWWSYY and CDR2 QGS.

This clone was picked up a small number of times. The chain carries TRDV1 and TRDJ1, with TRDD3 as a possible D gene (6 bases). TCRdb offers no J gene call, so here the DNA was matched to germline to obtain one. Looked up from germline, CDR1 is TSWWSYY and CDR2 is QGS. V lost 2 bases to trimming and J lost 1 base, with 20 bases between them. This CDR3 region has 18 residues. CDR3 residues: CALGEGAWGVRFTDKLIF. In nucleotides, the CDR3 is TGTGCTCTTGGGGAAGGGGCATGGGGGGTACGTTTCACCGATAAACTCATCTTT.

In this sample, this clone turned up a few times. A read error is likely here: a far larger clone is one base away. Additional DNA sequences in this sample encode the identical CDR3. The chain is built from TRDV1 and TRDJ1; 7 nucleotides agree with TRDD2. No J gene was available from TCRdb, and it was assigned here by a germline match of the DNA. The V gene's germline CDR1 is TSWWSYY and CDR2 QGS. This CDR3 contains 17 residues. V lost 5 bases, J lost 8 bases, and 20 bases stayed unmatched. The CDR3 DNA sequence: TGTGCTCTTGGGCTATTTCCTACAGGGCGTACGAACGACAAACTCATCTTT. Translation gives CALGLFPTGRTNDKLIF.